This T cell receptor beta chain was identified in a study of shared T cell receptors in the human thymus. The table came from immunoSEQ multiplex PCR; TCRdb's copy has only in-frame clones and leaves some out. The sample has about 660,000 clones, roughly 88% seen once. This same sample was also part of a study on human thymus T cells. In that study: Finnish infants who were healthy and having corrective surgery for congenital heart defects made up the donors. During corrective heart surgery, resections were taken, and the thymus tissue came from them.

The origin of this receptor is a boy less than two years old with a congenital heart defect. The sequenced sample consisted of thymocytes.

The CDR3 region has the DNA TGCGCCAGCAGCCCAGAACGACACCCCATGGGAGAGACCCAGTACTTC. Protein: CASSPERHPMGETQYF. The chain carries TRBV4-1 and TRBJ2-5; unclear D gene. The germline V and J ends were trimmed by 4 bases and 4 bases, with 19 bases remaining between them. This CDR3 region has 16 residues. Germline-derived CDR1 and CDR2 are MGHRA and YSYEKL.